The present T cell receptor beta chain was sequenced within a study of chemoradiotherapy in HPV16-positive cancers. Germline V gives CDR1 SGHVS, CDR2 FNYEAQ. The CDR3 is made up of 16 amino acids. With V trimmed by 5 bases and J by 6 bases, 12 bases remained unmatched. Some clones are missing from TCRdb's copy, which holds only in-frame ones; the method was immunoSEQ multiplex PCR. The top ten clones hold under 20% of a sample with approximately 1,200 clones, around two fifths of them seen once. This TCR derives from a human donor with HPV-associated anogenital cancer. This specimen was collected from a patient who underwent chemoradiotherapy. The rearrangement joins TRBV7-6 to TRBJ2-7; 11 positions agree with TRBD2. The CDR3 is CASSDGPSGRLFEQYF. Here the CDR3 DNA reads TGTGCCAGCAGCGACGGGCCTAGCGGGAGGCTTTTCGAGCAGTACTTC. Full variable domain (missing parts from reference TRBV7-6 and TRBJ2-7): GAGVSQSPRYKVTKRGQDVALRCDPISGHVSLYWYRQALGQGPEFLTYFNYEAQQDKSGLPNDRFSAERPEGSISTLTIQRTEQRDSAMYRCASSDGPSGRLFEQYFGPGTRLTVT.